These 23 T cell receptor beta chains came from one sample sequenced in a study of blood T cell repertoires in COVID-19. Here immunoSEQ multiplex PCR was the method, and the copy in TCRdb shows in-frame clones only, minus some. The repertoire has 210,000 or so clones, over 80% of them found once; the top ten carry roughly 3.7%. Sequenced input: PBMCs or T cells enriched from blood (not recorded which). These TCRs come from a woman aged 25 to 45 who had been exposed to COVID-19.

The gene calls are TRBV2 and TRBJ1-1; D unresolved. The CDR3 consists of 13 residues. The germline gives CDR1 SNHLY, CDR2 FYNNEI. V lost 9 bases and J lost 0, with 11 bases in between. The CDR3 region has the DNA TGTGCCAGACAGAGTAACATGAACACTGAAGCTTTCTTT. This gives the protein CARQSNMNTEAFF. Full variable domain (remainder filled in from reference TRBV2 and TRBJ1-1): EPEVTQTPSHQVTQMGQEVILRCVPISNHLYFYWYRQILGQKVEFLVSFYNNEISEKSEIFDDQFSVERPDGSNFTLKIRSTKLEDSAMYFCARQSNMNTEAFFGQGTRLTVV.

The chain employs TRBV2 and TRBJ2-3; TRBD2 aligns across 7 bases. Trimming at V came to 3 bases and at J to 0 bases, leaving 3 bases not matched to a gene. Germline values: CDR1 SNHLY, CDR2 FYNNEI. CDR3 size: 15 residues. CDR3 protein: CASSEGGVSTDTQYF. The CDR3 DNA sequence: TGTGCCAGCAGTGAGGGGGGGGTCAGCACAGATACGCAGTATTTT. The whole variable domain, filled in from reference TRBV2 and TRBJ2-3, reads EPEVTQTPSHQVTQMGQEVILRCVPISNHLYFYWYRQILGQKVEFLVSFYNNEISEKSEIFDDQFSVERPDGSNFTLKIRSTKLEDSAMYFCASSEGGVSTDTQYFGPGTRLTVL.

This rearrangement joins TRBV9 to TRBJ2-7, with 8 bases that match TRBD1. This CDR3 is 16 amino acids long. After removal of 0 bases from V and 0 bases from J, the junction contained 5 bases not matched to a gene. Looked up from germline, CDR1 is SGDLS and CDR2 is YYNGEE. In DNA, the CDR3 is TGTGCCAGCAGCGTAGGGACAGGGCCTAGCTCCTACGAGCAGTACTTC. It specifies CASSVGTGPSSYEQYF.

V gene TRBV15 combines with J gene TRBJ1-2, with 8 bases that match TRBD1. The ends lost 0 bases at V and 4 bases at J; junction bases unmatched: 7. CDR1 and CDR2 (germline): LNHNV, YYDKDF (reference sequence). This CDR3 is 16 amino acids long. The chain's CDR3 is CATSRDLTGGGYGYTF. In DNA, the CDR3 is TGTGCCACCAGCAGAGATCTCACAGGGGGAGGCTATGGCTACACCTTC.

V gene TRBV2 combines with J gene TRBJ2-7; 9 bases are shared with TRBD1. With V trimmed by 7 bases and J by 2 bases, 6 bases remained unmatched. The CDR3 is made up of 14 amino acids. Germline V gene data show CDR1 as SNHLY and CDR2 as FYNNEI. Here the CDR3 DNA reads TGTGCCAGCAAAGGGACAGGGTTAGCCTACGAGCAGTACTTC. Encoded protein: CASKGTGLAYEQYF. The full variable domain, in which reference TRBV2 and TRBJ2-7 provide the parts outside the CDR3, is EPEVTQTPSHQVTQMGQEVILRCVPISNHLYFYWYRQILGQKVEFLVSFYNNEISEKSEIFDDQFSVERPDGSNFTLKIRSTKLEDSAMYFCASKGTGLAYEQYFGPGTRLTVT.

J is TRBJ2-2 and V is TRBV7-9; 9 positions match TRBD1. Trimming cost V 6 bases and J 0 bases; bases outside gene matches: 5. The CDR3 runs 16 residues. The V gene's germline CDR1 is SEHNR and CDR2 FQNEAQ (reference sequence). The CDR3 loop is CASSPRDRANTGELFF. Here the CDR3 DNA reads TGTGCCAGCAGTCCACGGGACAGGGCGAACACCGGGGAGCTGTTTTTT.

The V gene is TRBV11-3, the J gene TRBJ2-2; D not resolved. V was pared by 2 bases and J by 7 bases, with 5 bases between. The germline gives CDR1 SGHNT, CDR2 YENEEA. The CDR3 contains 12 residues. DNA for the CDR3: TGTGCCAGCAGCTTATCAAACGGGGAGCTGTTTTTT. This sequence encodes CASSLSNGELFF. Together with reference TRBV11-3 and TRBJ2-2, the CDR3 gives the full variable domain: EAGVVQSPRYKIIEKKQPVAFWCNPISGHNTLYWYLQNLGQGPELLIRYENEEAVDDSQLPKDRFSAERLKGVDSTLKIQPAELGDSAVYLCASSLSNGELFFGEGSRLTVL.

J is TRBJ2-4 and V is TRBV4-1, with 9 nucleotides matching TRBD2. This CDR3 comprises 18 residues. The V gene's germline CDR1 is MGHRA and CDR2 YSYEKL. The V segment lost 1 base and the J segment 5 bases; nucleotides outside the gene matches: 12. CDR3: CASSQGRVAGVNENIQYF. The CDR3 region has the DNA TGCGCCAGCAGCCAAGGTAGAGTAGCGGGAGTAAACGAAAACATTCAGTACTTC.

CDR3: CASSQDEGTRRKKLFF. In nucleotides, the CDR3 is TGCGCCAGCAGCCAAGATGAAGGGACACGCCGAAAAAAACTGTTTTTT. The chain employs TRBV4-1 and TRBJ1-4; tentatively, D is TRBD1 (6 bases). The CDR3 is 16 amino acids. V was cut by 0 bases and J by 9 bases, with 17 bases left in between. The germline V gene encodes CDR1 MGHRA and CDR2 YSYEKL.

V and J are TRBV9 and TRBJ1-6; possibly TRBD1 for D (5 bases). The CDR3 length is 13 residues. V was shortened by 1 base and J by 9 bases, with 8 bases between the two germline ends. From germline, CDR1 is SGDLS and CDR2 YYNGEE. CDR3 residues: CASSVRTLSPLHF. The CDR3, as DNA: TGTGCCAGCAGCGTACGGACACTTTCACCCCTCCACTTT.

The gene calls are TRBV5-8 and TRBJ2-2, with 9 bases aligning to TRBD1. CDR1 and CDR2 (germline): SGHTS, YDEGEE. V shed 2 bases, J shed 1 base, and the junction held 9 bases outside the gene matches. This CDR3 comprises 18 residues. CDR3 amino acids: CASSFMLTGGWNTGELFF. The DNA of the CDR3 is TGTGCCAGCAGCTTCATGCTTACAGGGGGCTGGAACACCGGGGAGCTGTTTTTT.

J is TRBJ1-5 and V is TRBV7-2; TRBD1 matches 8 bases. The germline CDR1 and CDR2 sequences are SGHTA and FQGNSA. V shed 1 base, J shed 6 bases, and the junction held 2 bases outside the gene matches. The CDR3 totals 14 residues. The CDR3 coding sequence is TGTGCCAGCAGCTTAGGGACAGGGACTCAGCCCCAGCATTTT. Residues: CASSLGTGTQPQHF.

V is TRBV6-5 and J is TRBJ2-5; a possible D gene is TRBD1 (6 bases). This CDR3 spans 15 amino acids. V was trimmed by 7 bases and J by 1 base, leaving 16 bases between them. The germline gives CDR1 MNHEY, CDR2 SVGAGI. CDR3 DNA: TGTGCCAGCACGGACAGTCTCAACCGCCAAGAGACCCAGTACTTC. It codes for CASTDSLNRQETQYF.

This clone was counted once. The V gene is TRBV10-3, the J gene TRBJ1-6; 8 nucleotides line up with TRBD1. V shed 6 bases and J 8 bases; nucleotides not matched to a gene: 0. CDR1 ENHRY and CDR2 SYGVKD come from the germline V gene. This CDR3 contains 12 residues. This chain's CDR3 is CAIRTGDSPLHF. The CDR3, as DNA: TGTGCCATCAGGACAGGGGATTCACCCCTCCACTTT.

The chain recombines TRBV10-3 with TRBJ1-2; 7 bases line up with TRBD1. CDR1 is ENHRY and CDR2 is SYGVKD in the germline V gene. This CDR3 comprises 13 residues. V trimming: 9 bases; J trimming: 6 bases; junction bases outside the gene matches: 10. The CDR3 DNA is TGTGCCATTTTAAACAGGGGAGGTGATGGCTACACCTTC. Its translation: CAILNRGGDGYTF.

This clone showed up just a few times. The chain uses TRBV6-6 and TRBJ1-1; no clear D gene. Germline loops: CDR1 MNHNY, CDR2 SVGAGI (reference sequence). The CDR3 has 13 residues. V dropped 1 base and J dropped 8 bases, with 11 bases sitting between them. Written as DNA, the CDR3 is TGTGCCAGCAGTTACTTCGCGGGATCGGAAGCTTTCTTT. Its translation: CASSYFAGSEAFF.

This clone was observed a few times. The J gene is TRBJ2-3, the V gene TRBV30; a weak D match, TRBD1 (6 bases). The CDR3 spans 13 residues. The germline V and J ends were trimmed by 1 base and 5 bases, with 10 bases remaining between them. Germline V gene data show CDR1 as GTSNPN and CDR2 as SVGIG (reference sequence). The CDR3 reads CAWSGGRKDTQYF. The CDR3 DNA reads as TGTGCCTGGAGTGGGGGGCGAAAAGATACGCAGTATTTT. The full variable domain, completed using reference TRBV30 and TRBJ2-3, is SQTIHQWPATLVQPVGSPLSLECTVEGTSNPNLYWYRQAAGRGLQLLFYSVGIGQISSEVPQNLSASRPQDRQFILSSKKLLLSDSGFYLCAWSGGRKDTQYFGPGTRLTVL.

The chain combines TRBV7-9 with TRBJ2-1; possible D gene TRBD2, 6 bases. V shed 1 base and J shed 2 bases, with 12 bases lying between them. The CDR3 extends over 16 amino acids. Germline V gives CDR1 SEHNR, CDR2 FQNEAQ (reference sequence). Here the CDR3 DNA reads TGTGCCAGCAGCTTAGAATGGCGGGACCCCTACAATGAGCAGTTCTTC. Protein sequence: CASSLEWRDPYNEQFF.

This sequence joins TRBV6-5 and TRBJ1-2; no firm D call. The CDR3 covers 11 residues. V was pared by 8 bases and J by 5 bases, with 9 bases between. CDR1 is MNHEY, CDR2 SVGAGI, per germline. The CDR3 DNA reads as TGTGCCAGCGGACGGGGTTATGGCTACACCTTC. Its protein is CASGRGYGYTF.

The chain combines TRBV2 with TRBJ2-3; 7 positions match TRBD1. CDR3 length: 14 amino acids. Losses at the gene ends were 6 bases for V and 0 bases for J; bases not matched to a gene: 3. Germline values: CDR1 SNHLY, CDR2 FYNNEI. The CDR3 DNA reads TGTGCCAGCAGCGAGGACAGGAGCACAGATACGCAGTATTTT. Translation: CASSEDRSTDTQYF.

This clone is a singleton in its sample. V is TRBV5-4 and J is TRBJ2-1; 9 bases map to TRBD2. Germline assignment: CDR1 SGHNT and CDR2 YYREEE (reference sequence). This CDR3 spans 16 amino acids. Unmatched junction bases numbered 5, after V lost 0 bases and J lost 4 bases. CDR3 amino acids: CASSLATSGLYNEQFF. CDR3 bases: TGTGCCAGCAGCTTGGCCACTAGCGGGCTGTACAATGAGCAGTTCTTC.

This chain connects TRBV19 to TRBJ1-6; D is uncertain. The CDR3 is 14 residues long. Germline CDR1 is LNHDA and CDR2 is SQIVND (reference sequence). Between the trimmed V and J ends, which lost 3 bases and 7 bases, there was a span of 10 bases. As DNA, the CDR3 is TGTGCCAGTAGTATCCCTCCGAGGAATTCACCCCTCCACTTT. Protein product: CASSIPPRNSPLHF.

This chain connects TRBV15 to TRBJ2-3; 11 positions match TRBD1. V lost 4 bases and J lost 10; bases outside the gene matches: 13. CDR1 is LNHNV, CDR2 YYDKDF, per germline (reference sequence). The CDR3 extends over 16 amino acids. The CDR3 sequence is CATSTSGTGGLRPQYF. CDR3 bases: TGTGCCACCAGCACCTCCGGGACAGGGGGGCTACGGCCGCAGTATTTT.